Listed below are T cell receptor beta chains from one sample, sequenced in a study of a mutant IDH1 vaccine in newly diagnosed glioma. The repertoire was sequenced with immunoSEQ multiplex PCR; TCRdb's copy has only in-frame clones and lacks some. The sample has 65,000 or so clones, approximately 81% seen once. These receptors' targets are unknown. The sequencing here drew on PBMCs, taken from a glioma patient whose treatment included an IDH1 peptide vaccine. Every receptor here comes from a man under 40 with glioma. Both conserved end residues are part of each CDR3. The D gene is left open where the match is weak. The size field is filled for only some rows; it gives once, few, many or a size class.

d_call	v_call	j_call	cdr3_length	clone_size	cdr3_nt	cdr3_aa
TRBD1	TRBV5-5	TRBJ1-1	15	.	TGTGCCAGCAGCTCTTGGACAGGCTTGAACACTGAAGCTTTCTTT	CASSSWTGLNTEAFF
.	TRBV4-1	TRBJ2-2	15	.	TGCGCCAGCAGCCAAGATGGGAGAAAAACCGGGGAGCTGTTTTTT	CASSQDGRKTGELFF
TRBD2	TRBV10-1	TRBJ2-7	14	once	TGCGCCAGCAGTGAATCTAGCGGGGCGTACGAGCAGTACTTC	CASSESSGAYEQYF
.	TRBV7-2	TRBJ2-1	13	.	TGTGCCAGCAGCTTTGAGAGACGGGATGAGCAGTTCTTC	CASSFERRDEQFF
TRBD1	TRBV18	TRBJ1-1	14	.	TGTGCCAGCTCAACACAGGGGGCGAACACTGAAGCTTTCTTT	CASSTQGANTEAFF
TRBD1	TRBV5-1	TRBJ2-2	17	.	TGCGCCAGCAGCTTGTACCCACAGGGGTCGAACACCGGGGAGCTGTTTTTT	CASSLYPQGSNTGELFF
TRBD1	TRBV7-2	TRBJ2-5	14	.	TGTGCCAGCAGCATTTACAGGGGGGCAGGGACCCAGTACTTC	CASSIYRGAGTQYF
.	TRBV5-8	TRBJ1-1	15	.	TGTGCCAGCAGCAAAAGGGCAGGGGCGAACACTGAAGCTTTCTTT	CASSKRAGANTEAFF
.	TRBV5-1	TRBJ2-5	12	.	TGCGCCAGCAGCTTGAACATTGAGACCCAGTACTTC	CASSLNIETQYF
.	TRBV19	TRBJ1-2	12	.	TGTGCCAGCAAACGGGACCCCCAAGGGTACACCTTC	CASKRDPQGYTF
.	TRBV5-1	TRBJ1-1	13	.	TGCGCCAGCAGCTTGGAACGAAGGGGTGAAGCTTTCTTT	CASSLERRGEAFF
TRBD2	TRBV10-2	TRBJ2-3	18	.	TGCGCCAGCGATCTTAGTCCCGCTAGCGGGGGGGCTCAAGGGGCGCAGTATTTT	CASDLSPASGGAQGAQYF
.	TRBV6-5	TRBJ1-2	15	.	TGTGCCAGCAACCCATCACGGGGGAAACTATCTGGCTACACCTTC	CASNPSRGKLSGYTF
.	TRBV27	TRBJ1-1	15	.	TGTGCCAGCAGTCCGTCCGGGGGGCGGAACACTGAAGCTTTCTTT	CASSPSGGRNTEAFF
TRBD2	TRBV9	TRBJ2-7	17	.	TGTGCCAGCAGCGTAGGGGCTAGCGGGGCCGCCCCCTACGAGCAGTACTTC	CASSVGASGAAPYEQYF
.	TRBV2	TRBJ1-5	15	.	TGTGCCAGCAGTGTAGAGGGGCTCAGCAATCAGCCCCAGCATTTT	CASSVEGLSNQPQHF
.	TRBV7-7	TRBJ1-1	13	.	TGTGCCAGCAGCTTAACTGAAAACACTGAAGCTTTCTTT	CASSLTENTEAFF
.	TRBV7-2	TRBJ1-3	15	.	TGTGCCAGCAGCAGACACAGGGTCTCTGGAAACACCATATATTTT	CASSRHRVSGNTIYF
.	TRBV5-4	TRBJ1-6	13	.	TGTGCCAGCAGCTTGTATAACAGGGAACCCCTCCACTTT	CASSLYNREPLHF
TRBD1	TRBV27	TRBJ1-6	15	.	TGTGCCAGCAGTCCCGGGACAGGGGGCATGTTCTCCCCCCACTTT	CASSPGTGGMFSPHF
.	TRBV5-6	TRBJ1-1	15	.	TGTGCCAGCAGCGCAGCCACAGGTGGGAACACTGAAGCTTTCTTT	CASSAATGGNTEAFF
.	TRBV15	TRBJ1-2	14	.	TGTGCCACCAGCAGAGGAGGGGAGGACTATGGCTACACCTTC	CATSRGGEDYGYTF
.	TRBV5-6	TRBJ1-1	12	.	TGTGCCAGCAGCCCGACAGGCGCTGAAGCTTTCTTT	CASSPTGAEAFF
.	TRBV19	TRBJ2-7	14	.	TGTGCCAGTAGTATCCGGGGTGCCACCTACGAGCAGTACTTC	CASSIRGATYEQYF
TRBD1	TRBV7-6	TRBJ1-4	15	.	TGTGCCAGCAGCTTAACAGCAGGGGGGAATGAAAAACTGTTTTTT	CASSLTAGGNEKLFF
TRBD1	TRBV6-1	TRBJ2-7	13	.	TGTGCCGCCCAGGGGGACCAGTCCTACGAGCAGTACTTC	CAAQGDQSYEQYF
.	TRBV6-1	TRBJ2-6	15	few	TGTGCCAGCAGTGAAGACAGCTCTGGGGCCAACGTCCTGACTTTC	CASSEDSSGANVLTF
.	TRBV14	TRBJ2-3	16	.	TGTGCCAGCGCTCCCCCCGGGTTTACTAGCACAGATACGCAGTATTTT	CASAPPGFTSTDTQYF
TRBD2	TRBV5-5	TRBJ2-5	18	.	TGTGCCAGCAGCCTAAGGACTAGCGGGGGCCTCTTACAAGAGACCCAGTACTTC	CASSLRTSGGLLQETQYF
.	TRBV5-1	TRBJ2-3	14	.	TGCGCCAGCAGCCCCGGGGGTTTCACAGATACGCAGTATTTT	CASSPGGFTDTQYF
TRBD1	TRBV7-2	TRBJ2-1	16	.	TGTGCCAGCAGCATGAGGACAGGGGGCGATTTATTTGAGCAGTTCTTC	CASSMRTGGDLFEQFF
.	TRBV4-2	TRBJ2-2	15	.	TGTGCCAGCAGCCAAGGAGGGGGGGGCACCGGGGAGCTGTTTTTT	CASSQGGGGTGELFF
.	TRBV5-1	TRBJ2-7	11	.	TGCGCCAGCAGCAGGGATTGGGAGCAGTACTTC	CASSRDWEQYF
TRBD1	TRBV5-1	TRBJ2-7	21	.	TGCGCCAGCAGCTTCCGAACCTCGGGACAGGGGGGTCCTGGAGCCTCCTACGAGCAGTACTTC	CASSFRTSGQGGPGASYEQYF